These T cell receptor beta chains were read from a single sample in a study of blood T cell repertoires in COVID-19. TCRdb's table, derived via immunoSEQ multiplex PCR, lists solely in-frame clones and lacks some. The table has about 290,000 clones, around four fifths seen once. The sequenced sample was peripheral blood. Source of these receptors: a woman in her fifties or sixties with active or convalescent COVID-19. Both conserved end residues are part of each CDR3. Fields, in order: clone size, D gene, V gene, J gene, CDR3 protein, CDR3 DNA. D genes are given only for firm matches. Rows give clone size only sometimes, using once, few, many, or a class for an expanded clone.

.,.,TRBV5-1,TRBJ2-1,CASGETTMQFF,TGCGCCAGCGGGGAGACGACCATGCAGTTCTTC
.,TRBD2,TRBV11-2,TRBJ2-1,CASSLVAGVPDEQFF,TGTGCCAGCAGCTTAGTAGCGGGAGTCCCGGATGAGCAGTTCTTC
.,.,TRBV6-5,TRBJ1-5,CASTGAPNGNQPQHF,TGTGCCAGCACTGGGGCCCCGAACGGCAATCAGCCCCAGCATTTT
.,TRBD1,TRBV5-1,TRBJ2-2,CASSRTGQGFDGELFF,TGCGCCAGCAGCCGGACCGGACAGGGTTTTGACGGGGAGCTGTTTTTT
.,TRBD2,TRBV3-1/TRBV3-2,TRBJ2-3,CASSQDVSSGASTDTQYF,TGTGCCAGCAGCCAAGATGTCTCTAGCGGAGCTAGCACAGATACGCAGTATTTT
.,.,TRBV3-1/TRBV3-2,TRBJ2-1,CASSLSGTSYNEQFF,TGTGCCAGCAGCTTAAGCGGTACCTCCTACAATGAGCAGTTCTTC
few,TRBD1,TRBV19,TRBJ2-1,CASSIVNRGGVNEQFF,TGTGCCAGTAGTATAGTAAACAGGGGCGGTGTAAATGAGCAGTTCTTC
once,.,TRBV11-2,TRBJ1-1,CASSLGWDTRATEAFF,TGTGCCAGCAGCTTAGGGTGGGACACGCGGGCCACTGAAGCTTTCTTT
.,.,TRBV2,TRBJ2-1,CASTLLPPSTVGQFF,TGTGCCAGCACCCTATTACCCCCCTCGACAGTGGGCCAGTTCTTC
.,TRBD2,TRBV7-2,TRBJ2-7,CASSLSPQREPSYEQYF,TGTGCCAGCAGCTTAAGTCCCCAGCGGGAGCCCTCCTACGAGCAGTACTTC
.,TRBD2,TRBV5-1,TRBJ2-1,CASSTQLAGGNEQFF,TGCGCCAGCAGCACACAACTAGCGGGAGGGAATGAGCAGTTCTTC
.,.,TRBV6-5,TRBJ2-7,CASSYSRDSTYEQYF,TGTGCCAGCAGTTACTCGAGGGATTCTACCTACGAGCAGTACTTC
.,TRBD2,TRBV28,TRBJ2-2,CASTLRAGGGTGELFF,TGTGCCAGCACCCTCAGGGCGGGAGGGGGCACCGGGGAGCTGTTTTTT
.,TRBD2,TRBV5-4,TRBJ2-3,CASSFRTSGTRDTQYF,TGTGCCAGCAGCTTCCGGACTAGCGGAACCAGAGATACGCAGTATTTT
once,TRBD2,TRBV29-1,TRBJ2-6,CSVARAGGLGANVLTF,TGCAGCGTTGCGCGAGCGGGAGGGCTTGGGGCCAACGTCCTGACTTTC
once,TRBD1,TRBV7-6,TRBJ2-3,CASSLGSGQSTDTQYF,TGTGCCAGCAGCTTAGGATCGGGACAGAGCACAGATACGCAGTATTTT
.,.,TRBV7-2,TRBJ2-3,CASSARTAGTQYF,TGTGCCAGCAGCGCCAGGACTGCAGGTACGCAGTATTTT
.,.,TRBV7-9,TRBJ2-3,CASSSGLAQYF,TGTGCCAGCAGCTCGGGACTCGCGCAGTATTTT
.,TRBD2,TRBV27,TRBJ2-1,CASRLAGPYNEQFF,TGTGCCAGCAGACTAGCGGGGCCCTACAATGAGCAGTTCTTC
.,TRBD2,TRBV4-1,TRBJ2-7,CASSHGLVTSGAYEQYF,TGCGCCAGCAGCCACGGCCTCGTGACTAGCGGAGCCTACGAGCAGTACTTC
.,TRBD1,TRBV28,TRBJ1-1,CASRADRVTEAFF,TGTGCCAGCAGAGCGGACAGGGTTACTGAAGCTTTCTTT
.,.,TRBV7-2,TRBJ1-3,CASSLVGGYGNTIYF,TGTGCCAGCAGCTTAGTAGGAGGGTACGGAAACACCATATATTTT
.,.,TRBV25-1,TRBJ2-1,CASSVGGANYNEQFF,TGTGCCAGCAGTGTCGGGGGAGCAAACTACAATGAGCAGTTCTTC
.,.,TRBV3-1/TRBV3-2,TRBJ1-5,CASSQGGLGVNQPQHF,TGTGCCAGCAGCCAAGGGGGCCTTGGGGTAAATCAGCCCCAGCATTTT
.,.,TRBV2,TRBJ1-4,CASAGQTSTNEKLFF,TGTGCCAGTGCCGGACAGACCTCAACTAATGAAAAACTGTTTTTT
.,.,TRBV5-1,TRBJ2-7,CASSLAGTGVYEQYF,TGCGCCAGCAGCTTGGCTGGGACTGGAGTCTACGAGCAGTACTTC
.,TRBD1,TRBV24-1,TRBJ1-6,CATSDPEGQGNSPLHF,TGTGCCACCAGTGATCCCGAGGGACAGGGAAATTCACCCCTCCACTTT
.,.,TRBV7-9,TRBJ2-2,CASSPGDNTGELFF,TGTGCCAGCAGCCCCGGAGACAACACCGGGGAGCTGTTTTTT
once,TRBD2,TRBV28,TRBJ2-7,CASSRLAGSYEQYF,TGTGCCAGCAGCCGACTAGCGGGATCCTACGAGCAGTACTTC
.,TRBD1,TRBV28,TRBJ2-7,CASSFLRSSGTDYEQYF,TGTGCCAGCAGTTTTTTAAGGTCCTCCGGGACAGACTACGAGCAGTACTTC
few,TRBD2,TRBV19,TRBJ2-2,CASRALAGGPDTGELFF,TGTGCCAGTAGAGCCTTAGCGGGAGGGCCGGACACCGGGGAGCTGTTTTTT
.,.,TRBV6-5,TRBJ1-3,CASKPTDPGNTIYF,TGTGCCAGCAAGCCGACAGATCCTGGAAACACCATATATTTT
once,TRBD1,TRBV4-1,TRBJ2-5,CASSQGLQGALETQYF,TGCGCCAGCAGCCAGGGTCTACAGGGGGCTCTAGAGACCCAGTACTTC
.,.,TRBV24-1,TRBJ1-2,CATSDGTLTGNYGYTF,TGTGCCACCAGTGATGGGACCTTAACAGGGAACTATGGCTACACCTTC
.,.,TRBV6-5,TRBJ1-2,CASSLTVLIGYTF,TGTGCCAGCAGTCTGACTGTACTAATTGGCTACACCTTC